The present TCR beta chain was sequenced within a study of CD8+ T cells in alopecia areata. Study as a whole: For 6 to 18 months, tofacitinib was taken, and 6 months off drug followed. The authors scored treated patients' severity by affected scalp percentage. Study findings and constraints: Besides other cells, scalp samples also yield sequences of resident alphabeta T cells from normal skin. Having one nonresponder leaves uncertain how baseline CD8+ expansion relates to response.

The treatment here: oral pan-JAK inhibitor, 5-10 mg twice daily. CDR3 size: 17 residues. CDR1 and CDR2 (germline): SGHAT, FQDESV (reference sequence). Trimming shortened V by 5 bases and J by 2 bases, and 18 bases separated the two germline ends. As for this clone: Its antigen is unidentified.

Extracted from the samples, RNA was reverse transcribed into cDNA to serve as the sequencing template. Produced via immunoSEQ multiplex PCR; TCRdb's table is partial and in-frame only. The data contain 150,000 to 200,000 clones, about 62% of them singletons. This receptor was taken from a human donor with alopecia areata. The material sequenced was CD4+ T cells sorted from blood, taken at week 24, from a patient treated with tofacitinib. V is TRBV11-1 and J is TRBJ2-2, with a tentative D call TRBD1 (6 bases). The CDR3 DNA follows: TGTGCCAGCAGCCGAACATCCGGGACACAAAACACCGGGGAGCTGTTTTTT. Amino acid sequence: CASSRTSGTQNTGELFF.